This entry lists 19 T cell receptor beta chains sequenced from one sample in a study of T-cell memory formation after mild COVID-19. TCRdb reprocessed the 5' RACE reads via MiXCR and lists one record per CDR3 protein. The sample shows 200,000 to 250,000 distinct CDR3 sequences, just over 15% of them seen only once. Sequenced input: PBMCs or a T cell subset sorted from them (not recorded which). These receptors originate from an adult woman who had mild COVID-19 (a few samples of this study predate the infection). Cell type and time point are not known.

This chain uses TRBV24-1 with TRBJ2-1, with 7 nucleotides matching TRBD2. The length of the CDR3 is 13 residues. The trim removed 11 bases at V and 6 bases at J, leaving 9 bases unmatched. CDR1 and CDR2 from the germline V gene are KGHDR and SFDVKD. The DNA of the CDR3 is TGTGCCAGCGGGAGTTCCTTGTCCAATGAGCAGTTCTTC. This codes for CASGSSLSNEQFF.

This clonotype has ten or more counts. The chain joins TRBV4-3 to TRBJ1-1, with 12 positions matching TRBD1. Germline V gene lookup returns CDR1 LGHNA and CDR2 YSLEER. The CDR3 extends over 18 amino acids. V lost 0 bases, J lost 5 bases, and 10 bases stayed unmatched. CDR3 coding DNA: TGCGCCAGCAGCCAAGATTGGGGACAGGGGGCGGTTTTGACTGAAGCTTTCTTT. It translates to CASSQDWGQGAVLTEAFF.

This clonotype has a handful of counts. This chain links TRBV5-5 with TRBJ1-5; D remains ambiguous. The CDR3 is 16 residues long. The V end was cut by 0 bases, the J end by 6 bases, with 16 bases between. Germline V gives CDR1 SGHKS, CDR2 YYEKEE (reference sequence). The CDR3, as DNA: TGTGCCAGCAGCTTGGCCTGGTCAGCGGGGTCTCAGCCCCAGCATTTT. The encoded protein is CASSLAWSAGSQPQHF.

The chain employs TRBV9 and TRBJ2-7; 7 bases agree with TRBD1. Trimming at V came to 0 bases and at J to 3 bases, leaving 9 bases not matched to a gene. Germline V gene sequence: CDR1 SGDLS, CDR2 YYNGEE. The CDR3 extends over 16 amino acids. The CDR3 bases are TGTGCCAGCAGCGTAGGAGGGACAGCAGGTCACTACGAGCAGTACTTC. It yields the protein CASSVGGTAGHYEQYF. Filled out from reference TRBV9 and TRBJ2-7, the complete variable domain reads DSGVTQTPKHLITATGQRVTLRCSPRSGDLSVYWYQQSLDQGLQFLIQYYNGEERAKGNILERFSAQQFPDLHSELNLSSLELGDSALYFCASSVGGTAGHYEQYFGPGTRLTVT.

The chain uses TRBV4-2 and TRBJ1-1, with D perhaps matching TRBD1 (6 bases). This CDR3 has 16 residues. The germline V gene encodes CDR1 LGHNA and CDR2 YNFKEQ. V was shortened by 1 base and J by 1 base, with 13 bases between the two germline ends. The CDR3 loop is CASSQVGGSENTEAFF. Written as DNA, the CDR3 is TGTGCCAGCAGCCAAGTTGGGGGCTCGGAGAACACTGAAGCTTTCTTT.

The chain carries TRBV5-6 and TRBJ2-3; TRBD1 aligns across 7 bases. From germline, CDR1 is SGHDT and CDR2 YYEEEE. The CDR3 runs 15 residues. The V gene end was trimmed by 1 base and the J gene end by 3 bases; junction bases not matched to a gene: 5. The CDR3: CASSLKTGWTDTQYF. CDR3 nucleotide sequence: TGTGCCAGCAGCTTGAAGACAGGGTGGACAGATACGCAGTATTTT.

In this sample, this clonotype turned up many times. CDR3 loop: CASMVTSTDTQYF. The CDR3 DNA sequence: TGTGCCAGCATGGTTACTAGCACAGATACGCAGTATTTT. J is TRBJ2-3 and V is TRBV2; D is uncertain. Germline V lookup: CDR1 SNHLY, CDR2 FYNNEI. V lost 7 bases and J 0 bases, leaving 8 bases between the germline ends. This CDR3 is 13 amino acids long.

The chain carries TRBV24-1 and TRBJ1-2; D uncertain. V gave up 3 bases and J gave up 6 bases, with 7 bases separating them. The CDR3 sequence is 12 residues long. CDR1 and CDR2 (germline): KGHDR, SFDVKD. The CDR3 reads CATSDQSDGYTF. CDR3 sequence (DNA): TGTGCCACCAGTGATCAGTCGGATGGCTACACCTTC.

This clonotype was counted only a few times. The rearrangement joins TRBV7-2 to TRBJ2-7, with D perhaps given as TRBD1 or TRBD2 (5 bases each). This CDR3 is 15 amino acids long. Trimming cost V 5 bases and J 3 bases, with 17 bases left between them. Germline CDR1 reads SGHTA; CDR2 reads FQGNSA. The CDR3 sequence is CASSQDGTALYEQYF. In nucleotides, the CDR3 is TGTGCCAGCAGCCAAGACGGGACGGCTCTCTACGAGCAGTACTTC. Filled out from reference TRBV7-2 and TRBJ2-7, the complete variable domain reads GAGVSQSPSNKVTEKGKDVELRCDPISGHTALYWYRQSLGQGLEFLIYFQGNSAPDKSGLPSDRFSAERTGGSVSTLTIQRTQQEDSAVYLCASSQDGTALYEQYFGPGTRLTVT.

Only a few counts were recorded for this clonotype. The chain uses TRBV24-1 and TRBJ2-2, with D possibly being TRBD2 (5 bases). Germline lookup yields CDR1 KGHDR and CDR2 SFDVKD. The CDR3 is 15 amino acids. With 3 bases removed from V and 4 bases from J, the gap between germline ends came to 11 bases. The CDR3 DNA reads TGTGCCACCAGTGATCAGATGGGAGTCACCGGGGAGCTGTTTTTT. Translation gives CATSDQMGVTGELFF.

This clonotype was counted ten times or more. CDR3 nucleotide sequence: TGTGCCAGCAGCTTAGCTCGCACAGATACGCAGTATTTT. Translation: CASSLARTDTQYF. The chain carries TRBV7-2 and TRBJ2-3; D remains unclear. Germline assignment: CDR1 SGHTA and CDR2 FQGNSA. The CDR3 runs to 13 residues. The germline V and J ends were trimmed by 0 bases and 1 base, with 2 bases remaining between them.

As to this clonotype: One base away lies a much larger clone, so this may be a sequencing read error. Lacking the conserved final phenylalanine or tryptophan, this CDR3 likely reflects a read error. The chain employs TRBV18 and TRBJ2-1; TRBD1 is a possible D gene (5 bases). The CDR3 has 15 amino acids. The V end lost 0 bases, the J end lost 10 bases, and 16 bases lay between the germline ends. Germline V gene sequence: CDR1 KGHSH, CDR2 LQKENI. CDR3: CASSPPTGLRREQFL. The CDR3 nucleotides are TGTGCCAGCTCACCACCTACAGGCCTAAGGCGGGAGCAGTTCTTA.

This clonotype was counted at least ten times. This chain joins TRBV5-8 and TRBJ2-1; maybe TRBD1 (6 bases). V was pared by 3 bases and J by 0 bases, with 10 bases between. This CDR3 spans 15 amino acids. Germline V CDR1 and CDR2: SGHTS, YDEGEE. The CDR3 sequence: CASSSTGYSYNEQFF. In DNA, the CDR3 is TGTGCCAGCAGCTCCACAGGGTACTCCTACAATGAGCAGTTCTTC.

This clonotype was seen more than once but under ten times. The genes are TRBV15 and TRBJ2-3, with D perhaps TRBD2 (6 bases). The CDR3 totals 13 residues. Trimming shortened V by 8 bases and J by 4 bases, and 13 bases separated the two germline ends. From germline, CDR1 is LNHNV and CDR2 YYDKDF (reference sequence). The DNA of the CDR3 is TGTGCCACCGCCCGGGAGTACCCAGATACGCAGTATTTT. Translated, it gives CATAREYPDTQYF.

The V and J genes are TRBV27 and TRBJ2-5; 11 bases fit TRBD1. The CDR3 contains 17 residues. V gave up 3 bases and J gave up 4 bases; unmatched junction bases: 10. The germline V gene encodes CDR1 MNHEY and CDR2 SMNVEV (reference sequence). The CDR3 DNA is TGTGCCAGCAGTTTTCTTAGGGACAGGGGGGTCCGAGAGACCCAGTACTTC. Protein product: CASSFLRDRGVRETQYF.

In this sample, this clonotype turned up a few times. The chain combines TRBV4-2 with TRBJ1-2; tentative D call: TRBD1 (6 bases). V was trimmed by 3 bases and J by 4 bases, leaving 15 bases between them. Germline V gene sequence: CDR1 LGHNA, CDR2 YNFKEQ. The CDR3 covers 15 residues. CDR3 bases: TGTGCCAGCAGCCAGGCTGAACAGGGTGGCTATGGCTACACCTTC. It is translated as CASSQAEQGGYGYTF.

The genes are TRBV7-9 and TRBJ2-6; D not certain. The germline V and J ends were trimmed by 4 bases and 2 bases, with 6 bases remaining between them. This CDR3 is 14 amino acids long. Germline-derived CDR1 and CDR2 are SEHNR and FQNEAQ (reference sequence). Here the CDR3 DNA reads TGTGCCAGCAGCTACCGAACTGGGGCCAACGTCCTGACTTTC. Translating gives CASSYRTGANVLTF.

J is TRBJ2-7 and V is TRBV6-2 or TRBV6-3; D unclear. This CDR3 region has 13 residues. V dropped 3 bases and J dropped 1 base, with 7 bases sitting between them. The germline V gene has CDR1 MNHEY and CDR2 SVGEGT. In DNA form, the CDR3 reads TGTGCCAGCAGTTATGCCTCATCCTACGAGCAGTACTTC. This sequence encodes CASSYASSYEQYF.

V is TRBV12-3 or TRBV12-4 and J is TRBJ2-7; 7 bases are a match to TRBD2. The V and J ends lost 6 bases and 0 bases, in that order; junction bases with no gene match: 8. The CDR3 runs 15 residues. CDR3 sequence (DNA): TGTGCCAGCAGCCGTGAGGGCGGGAGCTCCTACGAGCAGTACTTC. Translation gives CASSREGGSSYEQYF.